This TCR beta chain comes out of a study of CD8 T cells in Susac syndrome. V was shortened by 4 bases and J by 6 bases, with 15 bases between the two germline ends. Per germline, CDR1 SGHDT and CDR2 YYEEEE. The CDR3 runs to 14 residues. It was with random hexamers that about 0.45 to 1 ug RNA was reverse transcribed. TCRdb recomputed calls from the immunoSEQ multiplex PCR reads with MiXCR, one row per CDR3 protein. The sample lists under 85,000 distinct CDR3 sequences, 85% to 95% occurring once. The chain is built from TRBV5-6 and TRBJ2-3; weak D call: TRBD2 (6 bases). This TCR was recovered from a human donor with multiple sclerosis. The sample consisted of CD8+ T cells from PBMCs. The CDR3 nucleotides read TGTGCCAGCAGCGGCGGCAGGACTACGGATACGCAGTATTTT. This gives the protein CASSGGRTTDTQYF. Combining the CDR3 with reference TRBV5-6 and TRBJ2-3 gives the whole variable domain DAGVTQSPTHLIKTRGQQVTLRCSPKSGHDTVSWYQQALGQGPQFIFQYYEEEERQRGNFPDRFSGHQFPNYSSELNVNALLLGDSALYLCASSGGRTTDTQYFGPGTRLTVL.